This T cell receptor delta chain stems from a study of gamma-delta T cells after stem cell transplantation (TCRdb year 2016). On this clone itself: Its specific antigen is unknown. A single base separates this from a much larger clone, so it may be a read error.

Library preparation was by RT-PCR. Sequencing was performed on an Illumina MiSeq. TCRdb recomputed clones from the public reads with CATT; identical DNA rows were then combined. Counted in this sample were about 5,400 delta-chain clones; 9.8% of them appeared once. The ten top clones hold roughly 13% of the sample. The source is a human donor. It is not recorded whose cells these are; they may come from a transplant donor. The specimen sequenced was gamma-delta T cells.

The bases are TGTGCCTGTGACACCGGAGCACTGGGGGATAAGCCCTGTGACACCCGACAGATGTTTTTC. Translation gives CACDTGALGDKPCDTRQMFF. The rearranged chain carries TRDV2 and TRDJ3, with 11 central nucleotides matching TRDD3. Looking up the germline V gene yields CDR1 GEAIGNYY and CDR2 EKD. Including the terminal cysteine and phenylalanine, the CDR3 comprises 20 residues. Kept here is only the CDR3 DNA, which spans 60 bases and is read in frame from base 1.